Below are 20 T cell receptor beta chains sequenced from a single sample in a study of T cells in women clearing cervical HPV infection. Using immunoSEQ multiplex PCR, the repertoire was profiled, and TCRdb retains in-frame clones only, with some absent. The table lists fewer than 25,000 clones. Specimen: blood buffy coat. The receptors shown here come from a woman aged 18-70 years with a cervical HPV16 infection that either progressed to CIN3+ or cleared (not recorded which).

About this clone itself: Read coverage stops 3 residues before the CDR3 terminus; the germline J gene supplies the remainder. This rearrangement joins TRBV13 to TRBJ2-3, with D perhaps TRBD1 (6 bases). This CDR3 comprises 17 residues. The germline V gene encodes CDR1 PRHDT and CDR2 FYEKMQ (reference sequence). Trimming removed 6 bases from V and 2 bases from J, with 21 bases in between. The CDR3 region is CASRHGQSTRLTDTQYF. The part of the CDR3 DNA that was read is TGTGCCAGCAGACATGGACAGTCCACACGTCTCACAGATACG.

According to its frequency, this clone is medium-sized. Sequencing ends 3 residues short of the CDR3 end; the germline J gene provides the rest. V usage is TRBV29-1 and J usage is TRBJ2-3; 10 nucleotides align to TRBD1. In germline, CDR1 is SQVTM, CDR2 ANQGSEA. V lost 3 bases to trimming and J lost 4 bases; unmatched junction nucleotides: 4. The length of the CDR3 is 14 residues. The sequenced CDR3 bases are TGCAGCGTTGAGGGACAGGGGTTCTCAGATACG. This sequence encodes CSVEGQGFSDT. The whole CDR3 protein reads CSVEGQGFSDTQYF.

As regards this clone: The sequence runs out 3 residues before the end of the CDR3; the remainder is reconstructed from the germline J gene. The chain is built from TRBV7-8 and TRBJ1-1, with TRBD1 matching over 10 bases. The CDR3 extends over 15 amino acids. V lost 8 bases to trimming and J lost 5 bases; unmatched junction nucleotides: 11. Looked up from germline, CDR1 is SGHVS and CDR2 is FQNEAQ. Here the CDR3 reads CASQGQGVISTEAFF. The DNA read from the CDR3 is TGTGCCAGCCAAGGACAGGGGGTAATTTCTACTGAA.

Points on this clone: The CDR3 goes on 3 residues after the read ends, and that part is filled in from the germline J gene. V usage is TRBV29-1 and J usage is TRBJ2-2, with TRBD1 identical over 9 bases. The CDR3 extends over 16 amino acids. V dropped 5 bases and J dropped 3; count of bases not matched to a gene: 10. The germline V gene encodes CDR1 SQVTM and CDR2 ANQGSEA. The chain's CDR3 is CSVHRGQAEYTGELFF. Incomplete CDR3 DNA: TGCAGCGTTCACAGGGGGCAGGCCGAGTACACCGGGGAG.

With respect to this clone: The CDR3 goes on 3 residues after the read ends, and that part is filled in from the germline J gene. The genes are TRBV2 and TRBJ2-1, with no clear D. The CDR3 loop spans 13 amino acids. The V gene lost 6 bases and the J gene lost 9 bases, with 15 bases spanning the gap. Germline V gene sequence: CDR1 SNHLY, CDR2 FYNNEI. The CDR3 DNA, read in part, is TGTGCCAGCAGCCTATTTGTAGTTGGTGAG. Protein: CASSLFVVGE. The full CDR3 protein is CASSLFVVGEQFF.

Worth noting for this clone: The CDR3 end is not reached by the read, which stops 3 residues before it; the germline J gene fills it in. The rearrangement joins TRBV7-9 to TRBJ1-2; TRBD1 matches 7 bases. CDR3 length: 13 amino acids. Germline V gene sequence: CDR1 SEHNR, CDR2 FQNEAQ (reference sequence). The CDR3 sequence is CASSPRGPYDYTF. The CDR3 DNA, read in part, is TGTGCCAGCAGCCCAAGGGGGCCTTACGAC.

The CDR3 bases that were read are TGTGCCAGCAGCGCCGGGGGAATTAATGGC. This sequence encodes CASSAGGING. The full CDR3 sequence reads CASSAGGINGYTF. The V and J genes are TRBV9 and TRBJ1-2; perhaps TRBD1 as D (5 bases). The CDR3 end lies 3 residues beyond the end of the read and is filled in from the germline J gene. Trimming left V 3 bases short and J 6 bases short, with 12 bases between. Germline V CDR1 and CDR2: SGDLS, YYNGEE. This CDR3 region has 13 residues.

Comments on this clone: The read ends 3 residues shy of where the CDR3 ends; the end is completed using the germline J gene. The chain combines TRBV5-1 with TRBJ2-3, with a weak D call TRBD1 (5 bases). CDR1 and CDR2 (germline): SGHRS, YFSETQ. The V end was cut by 6 bases, the J end by 1 base, with 9 bases between. There are 13 residues in the CDR3. The sequenced CDR3 bases are TGCGCCAGCACCCCAGGGCGCACAGATACG. Protein sequence: CASTPGRTDT. The CDR3 in full is CASTPGRTDTQYF. Variable domain in full (rest from reference TRBV5-1 and TRBJ2-3): KAGVTQTPRYLIKTRGQQVTLSCSPISGHRSVSWYQQTPGQGLQFLFEYFSETQRNKGNFPGRFSGRQFSNSRSEMNVSTLELGDSALYLCASTPGRTDTQYFGPGTRLTVL.

Of note for this clone: The CDR3 end is not reached by the read, which stops 3 residues before it; the germline J gene fills it in. J is TRBJ2-3 and V is TRBV20-1; 11 bases map to TRBD2. The CDR3 spans 12 residues. V shed 5 bases and J 5 bases; nucleotides not matched to a gene: 0. CDR1 and CDR2 from the germline V gene are DFQATT and SNEGSKA (reference sequence). The CDR3 DNA, read in part, is TGCAGTGCTGGACTAGCGGGAGATACG. As protein: CSAGLAGDT. The full-length CDR3 reads as CSAGLAGDTQYF.

In regard to this clone: The read stops 3 residues short of the end of the CDR3; the missing end is completed from the germline J gene. Other DNA variants within this sample encode the same CDR3. The gene calls are TRBV19 and TRBJ2-3; 11 positions match TRBD1. The CDR3 has 16 residues. The germline CDR1 and CDR2 sequences are LNHDA and SQIVND (reference sequence). V shed 3 bases, J shed 6 bases, and the junction held 8 bases outside the gene matches. Partial CDR3 DNA: TGTGCCAGTAGTATTCCCGGGACAGGGGGTGGCGATACG. This codes for CASSIPGTGGGDT. The entire CDR3 reads CASSIPGTGGGDTQYF.

For this clone: The CDR3 end is not reached by the read, which stops 3 residues before it; the germline J gene fills it in. The rearrangement uses TRBV2 and TRBJ1-3; no clear D. This CDR3 comprises 13 residues. The germline CDR1 and CDR2 sequences are SNHLY and FYNNEI. The ends were cut back, 5 bases at V and 4 bases at J, with 9 bases in the middle. CDR3 DNA (partial): TGTGCCAGCAGTCCAGTTTGGGGAAACACC. Translation: CASSPVWGNT. The full CDR3 sequence reads CASSPVWGNTIYF.

As for this clone: With the read ending 3 residues before the CDR3 end, the germline J gene is used to fill in that end. The gene calls are TRBV13 and TRBJ2-7; TRBD2 might be the D (6 bases). CDR3 length equals 14 residues. Germline CDR1 and CDR2: PRHDT and FYEKMQ (reference sequence). The V gene lost 5 bases and the J gene lost 6 bases, with 17 bases spanning the gap. The part of the CDR3 DNA that was read is TGTGCCAGCAGCCAAACTAGCCTGAAGCGCGAG. Translation: CASSQTSLKRE. The entire CDR3 protein is CASSQTSLKREQYF.

Regarding this clone: The CDR3 end lies 3 residues beyond the end of the read and is filled in from the germline J gene. The chain combines TRBV7-9 with TRBJ1-2; TRBD1 might be the D (6 bases). V lost 11 bases to trimming and J lost 3 bases, with 19 bases between them. This CDR3 region has 14 residues. Germline values: CDR1 SEHNR, CDR2 FQNEAQ (reference sequence). CDR3 amino acids: CAGTRQVDDYGYTF. The sequenced CDR3 bases are TGTGCCGGCACCCGACAGGTTGACGACTATGGC. The whole variable domain, filled in from reference TRBV7-9 and TRBJ1-2, reads DTGVSQNPRHKITKRGQNVTFRCDPISEHNRLYWYRQTLGQGPEFLTYFQNEAQLEKSRLLSDRFSAERPKGSFSTLEIQRTEQGDSAMYLCAGTRQVDDYGYTFGSGTRLTVV.

For this clone: The read ends 3 residues shy of where the CDR3 ends; the end is completed using the germline J gene. The chain couples TRBV20-1 to TRBJ2-7; 7 bases align to TRBD2. Germline loops: CDR1 DFQATT, CDR2 SNEGSKA (reference sequence). The CDR3 spans 15 residues. V lost 3 bases, J lost 0 bases, and 8 bases stayed unmatched. CDR3 DNA, as far as it was read: TGCAGTGCTAGTGCCACTAGCGACCCCTCCTACGAG. It is translated as CSASATSDPSYE. The complete CDR3 sequence is CSASATSDPSYEQYF.

Points on this clone: The read terminates 3 residues before the CDR3 end, so the remaining end is supplied by the germline J gene. The J gene is TRBJ1-2, the V gene TRBV12-3 or TRBV12-4; TRBD1 matches at 9 bases. The CDR3 extends over 14 amino acids. With 5 bases clipped from V and 7 bases from J, the junction kept 8 bases outside the gene matches. CDR3 in amino acids: CASSREQGAPGYTF. Incomplete CDR3 DNA: TGTGCCAGCAGTCGGGAACAGGGGGCGCCTGGC.

Comment on this clone: The read terminates 3 residues before the CDR3 end, so the remaining end is supplied by the germline J gene. This sequence joins TRBV2 and TRBJ2-3; 7 bases align to TRBD1. This CDR3 contains 13 residues. The V gene's germline CDR1 is SNHLY and CDR2 FYNNEI. The CDR3 protein is CASSWDSRGTQYF. The sequenced part of the CDR3 DNA is TGTGCCAGCAGTTGGGACAGTCGTGGGACG.

Notes on this clone: The CDR3 end falls 3 residues outside the read, so it is completed with the germline J gene. V gene TRBV20-1 combines with J gene TRBJ2-7; D remains unclear. The CDR3 runs 13 residues. Per germline, CDR1 DFQATT and CDR2 SNEGSKA (reference sequence). V shed 3 bases and J shed 0 bases, with 9 bases lying between them. The part of the CDR3 DNA that was read is TGCAGTGCTAGTCCGGGTTGCTCCTACGAG. This sequence encodes CSASPGCSYE. The whole CDR3 protein is CSASPGCSYEQYF.

With respect to this clone: A junction boundary mismatches the germline segment, possibly from a read error. The read finishes 3 residues shy of the CDR3 end, and the germline J gene is used to complete it. The V gene is TRBV6-1, the J gene TRBJ1-1; D gene uncertain. The length of the CDR3 is 13 residues. Germline lookup yields CDR1 MNHNS and CDR2 SASEGT. This CDR3 is CASSEQGGTDAFF. The part of the CDR3 DNA that was read is TGTGCCAGCAGTGAACAAGGCGGCACTGAC.

As concerns this clone: Sequencing ends 3 residues short of the CDR3 end; the germline J gene provides the rest. J is TRBJ2-3 and V is TRBV29-1; maybe TRBD1 (6 bases). The CDR3 has 15 amino acids. Germline V CDR1 and CDR2: SQVTM, ANQGSEA. The germline V and J ends were trimmed by 1 base and 0 bases, with 11 bases remaining between them. CDR3 region: CSVEGGGTSTDTQYF. CDR3 DNA (partial): TGCAGCGTTGAAGGAGGGGGAACAAGCACAGATACG.

As concerns this clone: Coverage ceases 3 residues before the CDR3 finishes, and the germline J gene fills in the end. This chain links TRBV7-9 with TRBJ2-3; no clear D gene. CDR1 is SEHNR, CDR2 FQNEAQ, per germline (reference sequence). V shed 1 base and J shed 1 base, with 6 bases lying between them. This CDR3 contains 14 residues. CDR3 DNA (partial): TGTGCCAGCAGCTTAGAGAAGGGCACAGATACG. Protein: CASSLEKGTDT. Given in full, the CDR3 is CASSLEKGTDTQYF.